These 24 T cell receptor beta chains originate from one sample sequenced in a study of cytomegalovirus exposure and HLA in healthy donors. PCR employed 60 Vbeta and 13 Jbeta primers. Data came from immunoSEQ multiplex PCR; TCRdb stores just in-frame clones and leaves some out. This repertoire shows more than 150,000 clones, roughly 79% found once; its top ten account for less than 2%. Sequenced: PBMCs. The receptors were gathered from a man aged 40-50 years in good health and CMV-seronegative.

In its sample, this clone was seen a few times. The CDR3 region is CASSSLDRANTDTQYF. CDR3 bases: TGTGCCAGCAGTTCTCTCGACAGGGCTAATACAGATACGCAGTATTTT. The rearrangement joins TRBV6-6 to TRBJ2-3; 7 bases are a match to TRBD1. Per the germline V gene, CDR1 is MNHNY and CDR2 is SVGAGI (reference sequence). Trimming cost V 4 bases and J 3 bases; bases outside gene matches: 10. The CDR3 is 16 residues long.

This clone has only a few counts. The genes are TRBV2 and TRBJ1-1; D ambiguous. V shed 4 bases and J shed 4 bases, with 16 bases lying between them. The CDR3 totals 15 residues. The V gene's germline CDR1 is SNHLY and CDR2 FYNNEI. The CDR3 spells CASSAAPAGATEAFF. In nucleotides, the CDR3 is TGTGCCAGCAGTGCAGCCCCCGCGGGCGCCACTGAAGCTTTCTTT.

The table lists this clone with a few counts. The chain recombines TRBV29-1 with TRBJ2-2; 9 nucleotides line up with TRBD1. This CDR3 is built from 14 residues. V was clipped by 4 bases and J by 3 bases; unmatched bases: 3. Germline assignment: CDR1 SQVTM and CDR2 ANQGSEA. The CDR3 DNA is TGCAGCGTTGGGAGGACAGGGGACACCGGGGAGCTGTTTTTT. Amino acid sequence: CSVGRTGDTGELFF.

This chain's CDR3 is CASSLFRDRRYYGYTF. CDR3 coding DNA: TGTGCCAGCAGTTTATTCCGGGACAGACGGTACTATGGCTACACCTTC. The rearrangement joins TRBV28 to TRBJ1-2; 7 bases are a match to TRBD1. J lost 3 bases, V lost 1 base, and 8 bases had no gene match. The CDR3 spans 16 residues. Germline values: CDR1 MDHEN, CDR2 SYDVKM.

This clone was observed a single time. The V gene is TRBV6-6, the J gene TRBJ2-1; tentative D call: TRBD1 (7 bases). Trimming pared 0 bases from V and 3 bases from J, leaving 12 bases between. The length of the CDR3 is 16 residues. Germline CDR1 reads MNHNY; CDR2 reads SVGAGI (reference sequence). CDR3 in amino acids: CASSYSAGGFYNEQFF. The CDR3 bases are TGTGCCAGCAGTTACTCGGCAGGGGGGTTCTACAATGAGCAGTTCTTC.

The sample holds one count of this clone. The chain links TRBV5-5 to TRBJ1-1; perhaps TRBD1 as D (5 bases). Germline V lookup: CDR1 SGHKS, CDR2 YYEKEE (reference sequence). CDR3 size: 15 residues. V dropped 3 bases and J dropped 6 bases, with 18 bases sitting between them. The CDR3 nucleotides read TGTGCCAGCAGCTCCCTTCCCCAGGGAAAGCCTGAAGCTTTCTTT. Protein product: CASSSLPQGKPEAFF.

V and J are TRBV4-1 and TRBJ2-1; maybe TRBD2 (6 bases). The CDR3 loop spans 14 amino acids. Trimming stripped 1 base from V and 15 bases from J, with 19 bases between. In germline, CDR1 is MGHRA, CDR2 YSYEKL. The CDR3 nucleotides read TGCGCCAGCAGCCAAGTCGGGGGAGCCGACAGTCGGTTCTTC. Its translation: CASSQVGGADSRFF.

This chain connects TRBV9 to TRBJ1-4; D unresolved. The CDR3 sequence is 13 residues long. Germline values: CDR1 SGDLS, CDR2 YYNGEE. V lost 7 bases and J lost 5, with 12 bases in between. Written as DNA, the CDR3 is TGTGCCAGCGGGATGGGAGGAAATGAAAAACTGTTTTTT. Translating it yields CASGMGGNEKLFF.

The V and J genes are TRBV7-3 and TRBJ2-6; 7 bases line up with TRBD1. The CDR3 has 15 residues. The V and J ends lost 5 bases and 3 bases, in that order; junction bases with no gene match: 4. Germline lookup yields CDR1 SGHTA and CDR2 FQGTGA. DNA of the CDR3: TGTGCCAGCAGCCTGACAGGGAGTGGGGCCAACGTCCTGACTTTC. This sequence encodes CASSLTGSGANVLTF.

This sequence joins TRBV2 and TRBJ2-7; TRBD2 matches 11 bases. V lost 5 bases to trimming and J lost 3 bases; unmatched junction nucleotides: 3. Germline assignment: CDR1 SNHLY and CDR2 FYNNEI. This CDR3 comprises 14 residues. The CDR3 sequence is CASSTLAGDYEQYF. CDR3 bases: TGTGCCAGCAGTACACTAGCGGGAGACTACGAGCAGTACTTC.

The chain is built from TRBV5-4 and TRBJ2-5; TRBD2 agrees at 7 bases. The CDR3 has 14 amino acids. The V and J ends lost 0 bases and 5 bases, in that order; junction bases with no gene match: 4. Germline CDR1 is SGHNT and CDR2 is YYREEE (reference sequence). The CDR3 DNA sequence: TGTGCCAGCAGCTTGGCCGGGCGGGAGGAGACCCAGTACTTC. Protein sequence: CASSLAGREETQYF.

The V gene is TRBV11-2, the J gene TRBJ1-3; D is undetermined. V was trimmed by 1 base and J by 3 bases, leaving 13 bases between them. The CDR3 spans 16 residues. Germline V gives CDR1 SGHAT, CDR2 FQNNGV. CDR3 amino acids: CASSLGGLGIGNTIYF. Written as DNA, the CDR3 is TGTGCCAGCAGCTTAGGAGGGCTGGGGATTGGAAACACCATATATTTT.

Only a few counts were recorded for this clone. The rearrangement links TRBV5-1 to TRBJ2-3; 14 bases map to TRBD2. The CDR3 consists of 17 residues. J lost 4 bases, V lost 2 bases, and 6 bases had no gene match. Germline V gives CDR1 SGHRS, CDR2 YFSETQ. Written as DNA, the CDR3 is TGCGCCAGCAGCTTATTTGGACTAGCGGGGGGCGCAGATACGCAGTATTTT. It specifies CASSLFGLAGGADTQYF.

The chain employs TRBV19 and TRBJ2-2; weak D call: TRBD2 (6 bases). Germline V gives CDR1 LNHDA, CDR2 SQIVND (reference sequence). The CDR3 is 13 amino acids. V lost 5 bases and J 2 bases, leaving 6 bases between the germline ends. The CDR3 region is CASSAGNTGELFF. For the CDR3, the DNA is TGTGCCAGTAGTGCGGGAAACACCGGGGAGCTGTTTTTT.

For the CDR3, the DNA is TGTGCCAGCAGCGTAGCGGAGGGAGGGCCATGGGAGACCCAGTACTTC. Protein sequence: CASSVAEGGPWETQYF. The rearrangement joins TRBV9 to TRBJ2-5; 7 nucleotides align to TRBD2. CDR1 and CDR2 (germline): SGDLS, YYNGEE. This CDR3 region has 16 residues. V lost 0 bases and J lost 5; bases outside the gene matches: 10.

The chain is built from TRBV23-1 and TRBJ1-2; 8 bases line up with TRBD1. TRBV23-1 is given ORF status, its function remaining uncertain. The V segment lost 4 bases and the J segment 4 bases; nucleotides outside the gene matches: 8. The CDR3 runs 15 residues. CDR3 sequence reads: CASSPDREISYGYTF. The DNA of the CDR3 is TGCGCCAGCAGTCCGGACAGGGAGATTAGCTATGGCTACACCTTC.

This clone was counted once. This chain uses TRBV28 with TRBJ2-7; TRBD1 matches 7 bases. Germline V gene sequence: CDR1 MDHEN, CDR2 SYDVKM. The V segment lost 7 bases and the J segment 0 bases; nucleotides outside the gene matches: 9. The CDR3 totals 15 residues. As DNA, the CDR3 is TGTGCCAGCACCCCGTCCGGGACAGTCTCCTACGAGCAGTACTTC. Its translation: CASTPSGTVSYEQYF.

The chain carries TRBV15 and TRBJ2-7; 11 bases are a match to TRBD2. Germline V gene lookup returns CDR1 LNHNV and CDR2 YYDKDF (reference sequence). This CDR3 has 14 amino acids. V shed 5 bases, J shed 4 bases, and the junction held 4 bases outside the gene matches. CDR3 sequence: CATSGSGRGYEQYV. CDR3 coding DNA: TGTGCCACCAGCGGTAGCGGGAGGGGGTACGAGCAGTACGTC.

CDR3 in amino acids: CASSLDRLDYNEQFF. The CDR3, as DNA: TGTGCCAGCAGCCTAGACAGACTCGACTACAATGAGCAGTTCTTC. The chain uses TRBV28 and TRBJ2-1, with a tentative D call TRBD1 (5 bases). Germline-derived CDR1 and CDR2 are MDHEN and SYDVKM. The V end lost 6 bases, the J end lost 3 bases, and 15 bases lay between the germline ends. The length of the CDR3 is 15 residues.

This sequence joins TRBV4-1 and TRBJ2-1; 9 nucleotides align to TRBD2. V was pared by 2 bases and J by 0 bases, with 2 bases of the junction left unmatched. The germline CDR1 and CDR2 sequences are MGHRA and YSYEKL. The CDR3 consists of 16 residues. The CDR3 DNA follows: TGCGCCAGCAGCCAATTTAGCGGGAGCTCCTACAATGAGCAGTTCTTC. This codes for CASSQFSGSSYNEQFF.

The chain is built from TRBV7-9 and TRBJ2-1, with D perhaps matching TRBD2 (6 bases). This CDR3 is built from 16 residues. With 4 bases removed from V and 0 bases from J, the gap between germline ends came to 13 bases. Germline V gene lookup returns CDR1 SEHNR and CDR2 FQNEAQ (reference sequence). This CDR3 is CASSSGARSSYNEQFF. In DNA form, the CDR3 reads TGTGCCAGCAGCTCGGGAGCCCGGAGCTCCTACAATGAGCAGTTCTTC.

The chain combines TRBV10-3 with TRBJ2-3; D is possibly TRBD1 (6 bases). The germline V and J ends were trimmed by 4 bases and 2 bases, with 13 bases remaining between them. The CDR3 is 15 residues long. Germline CDR1 is ENHRY and CDR2 is SYGVKD. CDR3 DNA: TGTGCCATCAGTGCTGGCAGGGGAGACACAGATACGCAGTATTTT. Translating it yields CAISAGRGDTDTQYF.

CDR3 coding DNA: TGTGCCAGCAGCCAAGGTAGACAGGGAGAAGGCTACACCTTC. It yields the protein CASSQGRQGEGYTF. The chain is built from TRBV4-2 and TRBJ1-2; 7 nucleotides line up with TRBD1. Trimming took 1 base from V and 8 from J; bases not matched to a gene: 7. Germline V gene sequence: CDR1 LGHNA, CDR2 YNFKEQ. The CDR3 covers 14 residues.

V is TRBV11-2 and J is TRBJ2-7, with 13 bases identical to TRBD2. V shed 0 bases and J 3 bases; nucleotides not matched to a gene: 8. Looked up from germline, CDR1 is SGHAT and CDR2 is FQNNGV. The CDR3 extends over 18 amino acids. The CDR3, as DNA: TGTGCCAGCAGCTTAGATCCCCCTAGGACTAGCGGGAGCTACGAGCAGTACGTC. This translates into CASSLDPPRTSGSYEQYV.